This T cell receptor (beta chain) is drawn from a study of technical replicates of blood from several donors. This CDR3 has 14 residues. V lost 5 bases to trimming and J lost 5 bases; unmatched junction nucleotides: 9. Germline V gene data show CDR1 as MDHEN and CDR2 as SYDVKM. The assay was immunoSEQ multiplex PCR, and TCRdb's table has in-frame clones only and misses some. The sample carries 65,000 to 85,000 clones, 95% to 97% recorded once. Sequencing was done on a sample of T cells isolated from PBMCs. This receptor was taken from a human donor in good health. The chain carries TRBV28 and TRBJ2-7, with 7 bases lining up with TRBD1. The CDR3 DNA follows: TGTGCCAGCAGTATTGACAGGGATGGGAACGAGCAGTACTTC. Protein product: CASSIDRDGNEQYF.